The 13 T cell receptor beta chains presented below share a single source sample, sequenced in a study of cytomegalovirus exposure and HLA in healthy donors. PCR was performed using 60 Vbeta and 13 Jbeta primers. Profiled with immunoSEQ multiplex PCR; TCRdb holds only in-frame clones, not every one. The data hold about 93,000 clones, with nearly 80% observed a single time. Sequenced input: PBMCs. These receptors all come from a woman aged 40-49 years in good health and CMV-seronegative.

The chain is built from TRBV6-4 and TRBJ2-7, with 14 bases identical to TRBD2. There are 17 residues in the CDR3. Per the germline V gene, CDR1 is MRHNA and CDR2 is SNTAGT. J gave up 5 bases and V 6 bases, and 12 bases lay outside the gene matches. As DNA, the CDR3 is TGTGCCAGCAGCCAACCCGGGACTAGCGGGAGTCTTAACGAGCAGTACTTC. Amino acids: CASSQPGTSGSLNEQYF.

The chain joins TRBV2 to TRBJ1-5; D not resolved. V lost 6 bases to trimming and J lost 2 bases, with 14 bases between them. The CDR3 consists of 15 residues. Germline CDR1 and CDR2: SNHLY and FYNNEI. CDR3 loop: CASSDRQTRNQPQHF. In DNA, the CDR3 is TGTGCCAGCAGCGACCGGCAGACACGCAATCAGCCCCAGCATTTT.

The V gene is TRBV6-5, the J gene TRBJ2-7; a weak D match, TRBD2 (6 bases). Germline V CDR1 and CDR2: MNHEY, SVGAGI. The CDR3 is 12 residues long. Trimming shortened V by 6 bases and J by 2 bases, and 8 bases separated the two germline ends. CDR3: CASRGGTYEQYF. The CDR3 nucleotides read TGTGCCAGCAGGGGCGGGACCTACGAGCAGTACTTC.

The V gene is TRBV2, the J gene TRBJ1-1; no clear D. Trimming stripped 4 bases from V and 3 bases from J, with 12 bases between. CDR1 is SNHLY, CDR2 FYNNEI, per germline. This CDR3 comprises 14 residues. The CDR3 DNA sequence: TGTGCCAGCAGTGTGGGCAGCCTCTACACTGAAGCTTTCTTT. Translating it yields CASSVGSLYTEAFF.

J is TRBJ2-1 and V is TRBV7-2, with 9 nucleotides matching TRBD1. Germline V gives CDR1 SGHTA, CDR2 FQGNSA. V lost 5 bases and J lost 0; bases outside the gene matches: 2. This CDR3 region has 15 residues. The CDR3 protein is CASSPDRGSYNEQFF. For the CDR3, the DNA is TGTGCCAGCAGCCCGGACAGGGGCTCCTACAATGAGCAGTTCTTC.

Notes on this clone: This sample includes further DNA sequences coding for the same CDR3. The V call is TRBV27, the J call TRBJ1-2; 11 bases match TRBD1. The CDR3 contains 15 residues. Looked up from germline, CDR1 is MNHEY and CDR2 is SMNVEV (reference sequence). With V trimmed by 3 bases and J by 5 bases, 5 bases remained unmatched. The CDR3 coding sequence is TGTGCCAGCAGTTTCGGACAGGGGGCTGGGTATGGCTACACCTTC. Translating it yields CASSFGQGAGYGYTF.

V and J are TRBV19 and TRBJ2-2; tentative D call: TRBD2 (5 bases). Germline V gene lookup returns CDR1 LNHDA and CDR2 SQIVND (reference sequence). V dropped 9 bases and J dropped 5 bases, with 16 bases sitting between them. There are 14 residues in the CDR3. As DNA, the CDR3 is TGTGCCAGCGGGGTGGAGTTCGGGACCGGGGAGCTGTTTTTT. Its protein is CASGVEFGTGELFF. Combining the CDR3 with reference TRBV19 and TRBJ2-2 gives the whole variable domain DGGITQSPKYLFRKEGQNVTLSCEQNLNHDAMYWYRQDPGQGLRLIYYSQIVNDFQKGDIAEGYSVSREKKESFPLTVTSAQKNPTAFYLCASGVEFGTGELFFGEGSRLTVL.

This clone appeared a single time. The chain joins TRBV2 to TRBJ2-7; 7 bases match TRBD1. V gave up 7 bases and J gave up 5 bases; unmatched junction bases: 8. Germline values: CDR1 SNHLY, CDR2 FYNNEI. This CDR3 is 13 amino acids long. The CDR3 region has the DNA TGTGCCAGCATAGAGGGGGACAGAAACGAGCAGTACTTC. Translated, it gives CASIEGDRNEQYF.

With respect to this clone: A read error may produce the germline difference seen at one junction end. Other DNA variants within this sample encode the same CDR3. The rearrangement links TRBV13 to TRBJ2-7, with D maybe TRBD2 (6 bases). This CDR3 has 15 residues. Germline V lookup: CDR1 PRHDT, CDR2 FYEKMQ (reference sequence). CDR3 sequence reads: CASSSRDFSSGEQYF. In DNA form, the CDR3 reads TGTGCCAGCAGCTCCCGGGACTTTTCTTCGGGAGAGCAATACTTC.

The CDR3 loop is CASSSPLMNTEAFF. DNA for the CDR3: TGTGCCAGCAGCTCCCCACTTATGAACACTGAAGCTTTCTTT. The V and J genes are TRBV5-6 and TRBJ1-1; D not resolved. Trimming removed 3 bases at V and 0 bases at J, with 9 bases between. Germline-derived CDR1 and CDR2 are SGHDT and YYEEEE. The CDR3 spans 14 residues.

The chain is built from TRBV6-1 and TRBJ2-3; TRBD2 aligns across 10 bases. The CDR3 has 16 residues. The germline V gene encodes CDR1 MNHNS and CDR2 SASEGT. V lost 0 bases to trimming and J lost 7 bases; unmatched junction nucleotides: 7. The CDR3 DNA reads TGTGCCAGCAGTGAAGCCCCAGCGGGAGGGAGAAATACGCAGTATTTT. Protein product: CASSEAPAGGRNTQYF.

The chain employs TRBV6-4 and TRBJ1-5; TRBD1 aligns across 11 bases. Germline trimming cut 3 bases from V and 6 bases from J; bases unmatched to any gene: 1. Per the germline V gene, CDR1 is MRHNA and CDR2 is SNTAGT. The CDR3 runs to 14 residues. CDR3 in amino acids: CASSEGQGVQPQHF. As DNA, the CDR3 is TGTGCCAGCAGTGAGGGACAGGGGGTTCAGCCCCAGCATTTT.

Notes on this clone: The junction does not match germline at one end; this may be a read error. V and J are TRBV5-5 and TRBJ2-1; 13 bases map to TRBD2. Germline CDR1 reads SGHKS; CDR2 reads YYEKEE (reference sequence). This CDR3 has 19 residues. The DNA of the CDR3 is TGTGCTAGCAGCTCCACGGGACTAGCGGGAAACCGGATTTACAATGAGCAGTTCTTC. This sequence encodes CASSSTGLAGNRIYNEQFF.